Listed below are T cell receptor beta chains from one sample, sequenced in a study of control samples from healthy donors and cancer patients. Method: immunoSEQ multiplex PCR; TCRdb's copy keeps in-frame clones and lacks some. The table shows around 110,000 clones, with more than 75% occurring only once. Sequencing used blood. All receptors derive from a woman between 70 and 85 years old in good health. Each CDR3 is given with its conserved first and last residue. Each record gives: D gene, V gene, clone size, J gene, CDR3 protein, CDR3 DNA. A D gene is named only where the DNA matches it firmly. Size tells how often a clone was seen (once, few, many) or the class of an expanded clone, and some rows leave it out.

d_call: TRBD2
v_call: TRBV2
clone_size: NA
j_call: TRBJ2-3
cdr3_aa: CASSAEGLAGDPRGTQYF
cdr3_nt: TGTGCCAGCAGCGCCGAAGGACTAGCGGGGGACCCGCGGGGTACGCAGTATTTT

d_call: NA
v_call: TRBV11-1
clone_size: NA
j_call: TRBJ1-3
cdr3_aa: CASSLRSGISGNTIYF
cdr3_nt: TGTGCCAGCAGCTTAAGGTCGGGAATCTCTGGAAACACCATATATTTT

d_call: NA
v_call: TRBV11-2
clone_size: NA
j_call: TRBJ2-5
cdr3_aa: CASSFTGTGALQTQYF
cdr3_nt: TGTGCCAGCAGCTTTACGGGTACCGGGGCTCTCCAGACCCAGTACTTC

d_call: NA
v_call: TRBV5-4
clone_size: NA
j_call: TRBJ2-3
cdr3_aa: CATTSNYPNRDHTQYF
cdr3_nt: TGTGCCACCACTTCCAACTACCCGAACAGGGATCATACGCAGTATTTT

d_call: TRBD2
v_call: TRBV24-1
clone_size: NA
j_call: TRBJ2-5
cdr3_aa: CATSGSGGETQYF
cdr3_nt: TGTGCCACCAGTGGGTCGGGAGGGGAGACCCAGTACTTC

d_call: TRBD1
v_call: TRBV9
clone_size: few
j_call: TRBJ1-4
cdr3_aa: CASSVGQGATNEKLFF
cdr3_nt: TGTGCCAGCAGCGTAGGGCAGGGGGCAACTAATGAAAAACTGTTTTTT

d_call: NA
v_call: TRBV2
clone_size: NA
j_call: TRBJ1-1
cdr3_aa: CASSEGIGGKNTEAFF
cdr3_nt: TGTGCCAGCAGTGAGGGAATTGGGGGCAAGAACACTGAAGCTTTCTTT

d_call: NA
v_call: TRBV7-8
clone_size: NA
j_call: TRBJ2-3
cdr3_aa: CASSLDRASFTDTQYF
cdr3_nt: TGTGCCAGCAGCTTGGACAGAGCTAGCTTCACAGATACGCAGTATTTT

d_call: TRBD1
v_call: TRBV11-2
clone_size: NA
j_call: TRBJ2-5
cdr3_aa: CASSTWGQQETQYF
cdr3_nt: TGTGCCAGCAGCACCTGGGGACAGCAAGAGACCCAGTACTTC

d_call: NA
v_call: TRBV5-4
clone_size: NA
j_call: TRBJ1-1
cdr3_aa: CASSLHLNTEAFF
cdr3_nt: TGTGCCAGCAGCTTGCACCTGAACACTGAAGCTTTCTTT

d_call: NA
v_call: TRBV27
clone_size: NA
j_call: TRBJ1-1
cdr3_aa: CASSLSGSHSDTMNTEAFF
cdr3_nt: TGTGCCAGCAGTTTATCGGGGTCCCATTCGGATACCATGAACACTGAAGCTTTCTTT

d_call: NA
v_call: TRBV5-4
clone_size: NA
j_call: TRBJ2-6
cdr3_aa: CASSGGLAIGANVLTF
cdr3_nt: TGTGCCAGCAGCGGGGGGCTAGCGATCGGGGCCAACGTCCTGACTTTC

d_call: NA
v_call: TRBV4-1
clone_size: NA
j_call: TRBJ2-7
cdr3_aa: CASSFRDSDYEQYF
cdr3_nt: TGCGCCAGCAGCTTCCGGGATTCTGACTACGAGCAGTACTTC

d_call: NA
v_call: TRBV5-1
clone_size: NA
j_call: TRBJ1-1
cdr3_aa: CASSSETGRDTEAFF
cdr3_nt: TGCGCCAGCAGCTCGGAGACAGGCAGGGACACTGAAGCTTTCTTT

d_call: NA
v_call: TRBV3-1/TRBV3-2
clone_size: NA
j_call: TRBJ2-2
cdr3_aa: CASSQGQAVTGELFF
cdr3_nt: TGTGCCAGCAGCCAGGGACAAGCGGTTACCGGGGAGCTGTTTTTT

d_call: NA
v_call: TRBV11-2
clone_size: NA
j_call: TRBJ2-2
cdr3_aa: CASSLAGGAGELFF
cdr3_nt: TGTGCCAGCAGCTTGGCAGGGGGGGCCGGGGAGCTGTTTTTT

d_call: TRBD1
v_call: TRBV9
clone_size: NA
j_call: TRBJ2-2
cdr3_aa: CASSARQGGGTGELFF
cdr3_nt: TGTGCCAGCAGCGCCAGACAGGGGGGTGGCACCGGGGAGCTGTTTTTT

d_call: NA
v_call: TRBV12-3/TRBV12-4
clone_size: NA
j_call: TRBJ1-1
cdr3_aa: CASSFARAHEAFF
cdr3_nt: TGTGCCAGCAGTTTCGCCAGGGCGCATGAAGCTTTCTTT

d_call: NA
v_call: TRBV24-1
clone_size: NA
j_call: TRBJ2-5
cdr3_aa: CATSRGGQETQYF
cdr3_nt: TGTGCCACCAGTCGAGGTGGTCAAGAGACCCAGTACTTC

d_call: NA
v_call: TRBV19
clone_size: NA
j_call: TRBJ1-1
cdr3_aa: CASSMTSDSRDEAFF
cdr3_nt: TGTGCCAGTAGTATGACGTCGGACAGTCGCGATGAAGCTTTCTTT

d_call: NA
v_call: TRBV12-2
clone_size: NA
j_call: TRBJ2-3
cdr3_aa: CASRPSRGRGTDTQYF
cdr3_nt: TGTGCAAGTCGCCCTTCCAGGGGGCGCGGCACAGATACGCAGTATTTT

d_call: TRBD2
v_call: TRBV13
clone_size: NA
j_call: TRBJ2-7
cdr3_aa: CASSFRDYIYEQYF
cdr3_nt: TGTGCCAGCAGCTTCCGGGACTACATCTACGAGCAGTACTTC

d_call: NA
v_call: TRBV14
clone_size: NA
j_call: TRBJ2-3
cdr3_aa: CASSFSNPDTQYF
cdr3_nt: TGTGCCAGCAGTTTCAGCAATCCAGATACGCAGTATTTT

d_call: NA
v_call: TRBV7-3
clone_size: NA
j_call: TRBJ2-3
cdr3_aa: CASSRTASEDTQYF
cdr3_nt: TGTGCCAGCAGCCGTACCGCGAGTGAAGATACGCAGTATTTT

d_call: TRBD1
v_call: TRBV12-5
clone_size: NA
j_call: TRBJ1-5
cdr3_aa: CASATGAYSNQPQHF
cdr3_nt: TGTGCTAGTGCTACAGGGGCTTATAGCAATCAGCCCCAGCATTTT

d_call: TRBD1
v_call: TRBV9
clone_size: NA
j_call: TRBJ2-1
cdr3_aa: CASSVGQGAYNEQFF
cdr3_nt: TGTGCCAGCAGCGTAGGGCAGGGGGCTTACAATGAGCAGTTCTTC

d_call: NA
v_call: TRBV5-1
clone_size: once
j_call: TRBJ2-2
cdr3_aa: CASSHNTGELFF
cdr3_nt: TGCGCCAGCAGCCACAACACCGGGGAGCTGTTTTTT

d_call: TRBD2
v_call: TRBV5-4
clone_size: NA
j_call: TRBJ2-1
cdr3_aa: CASTPPGQRGASNEQFF
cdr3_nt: TGTGCCAGCACCCCCCCCGGGCAGCGGGGGGCCAGCAATGAGCAGTTCTTC

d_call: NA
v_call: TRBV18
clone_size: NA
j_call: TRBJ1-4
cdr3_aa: CASSQERTNEKLFF
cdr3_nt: TGTGCCAGCTCGCAAGAACGAACTAATGAAAAACTGTTTTTT

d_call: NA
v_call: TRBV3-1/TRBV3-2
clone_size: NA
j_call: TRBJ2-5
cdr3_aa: CASSQDNREEDEETQYF
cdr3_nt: TGTGCCAGCAGCCAAGACAACAGGGAGGAAGATGAAGAGACCCAGTACTTC

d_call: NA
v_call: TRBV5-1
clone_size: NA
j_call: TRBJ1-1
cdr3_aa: CASSSIPGPGGEAFF
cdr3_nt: TGCGCCAGCAGCTCAATTCCGGGCCCAGGCGGTGAAGCTTTCTTT

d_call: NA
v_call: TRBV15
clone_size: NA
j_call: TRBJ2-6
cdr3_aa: CATSRDLPGHSSGANVLTF
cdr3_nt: TGTGCCACCAGCAGAGATCTTCCGGGACACTCATCTGGGGCCAACGTCCTGACTTTC

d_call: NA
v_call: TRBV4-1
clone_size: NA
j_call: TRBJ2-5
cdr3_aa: CASSQEARGTQYF
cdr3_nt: TGCGCCAGCAGCCAAGAGGCACGAGGGACCCAGTACTTC

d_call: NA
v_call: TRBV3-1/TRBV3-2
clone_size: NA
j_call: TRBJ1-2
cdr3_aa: CASSQDIGAYGYTF
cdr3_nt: TGTGCCAGCAGCCAAGATATAGGGGCTTATGGCTACACCTTC

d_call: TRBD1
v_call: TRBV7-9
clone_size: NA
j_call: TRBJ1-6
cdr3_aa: CASSAQAGGDSPLHF
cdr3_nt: TGTGCCAGCAGCGCCCAGGCAGGGGGTGATTCACCCCTCCACTTT

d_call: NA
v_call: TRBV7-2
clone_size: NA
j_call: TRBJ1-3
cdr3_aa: CASSPGTASVALTIYF
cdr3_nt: TGTGCCAGCAGCCCAGGGACGGCGTCCGTAGCGCTCACCATATATTTT

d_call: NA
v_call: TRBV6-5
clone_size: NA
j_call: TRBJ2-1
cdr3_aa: CASSSTVAFTTYEQFF
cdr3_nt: TGTGCCAGCAGTTCCACTGTGGCTTTCACTACATATGAGCAGTTCTTC

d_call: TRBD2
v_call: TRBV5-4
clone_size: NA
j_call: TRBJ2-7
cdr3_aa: CASSLDGGGAYEQYF
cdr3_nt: TGTGCCAGCAGCCTGGATGGCGGGGGGGCCTACGAGCAGTACTTC

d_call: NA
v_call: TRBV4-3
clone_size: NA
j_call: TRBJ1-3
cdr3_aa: CASSQERGGSTSGNTIYF
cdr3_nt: TGCGCCAGCAGCCAAGAGAGGGGTGGATCGACCTCTGGAAACACCATATATTTT

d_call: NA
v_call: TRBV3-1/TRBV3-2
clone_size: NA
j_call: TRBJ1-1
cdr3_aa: CASSQLFEAFF
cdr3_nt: TGTGCCAGCAGCCAATTGTTTGAAGCTTTCTTT

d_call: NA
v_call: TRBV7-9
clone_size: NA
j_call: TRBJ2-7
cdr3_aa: CASSLGEIKQYF
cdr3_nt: TGTGCCAGCAGCTTAGGAGAGATCAAGCAGTACTTC

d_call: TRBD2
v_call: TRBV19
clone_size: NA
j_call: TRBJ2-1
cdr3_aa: CASSQGRGLARSEQFF
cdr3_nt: TGTGCCAGTAGTCAAGGCAGGGGACTAGCTAGGAGTGAGCAGTTCTTC

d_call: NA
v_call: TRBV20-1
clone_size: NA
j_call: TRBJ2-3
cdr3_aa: CSATDGPDTQYF
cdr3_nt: TGCAGTGCTACTGATGGCCCAGATACGCAGTATTTT

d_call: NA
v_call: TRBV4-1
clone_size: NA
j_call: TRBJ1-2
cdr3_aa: CASSQSHPQVYGYTF
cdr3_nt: TGCGCCAGCAGCCAATCCCACCCGCAGGTCTATGGCTACACCTTC

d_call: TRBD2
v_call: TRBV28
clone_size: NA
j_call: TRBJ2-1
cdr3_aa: CASETLAGYNEQFF
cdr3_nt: TGTGCCAGCGAAACCTTAGCGGGGTACAATGAGCAGTTCTTC

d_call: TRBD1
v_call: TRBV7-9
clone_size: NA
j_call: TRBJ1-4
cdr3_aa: CASSPGTGGRGKLFF
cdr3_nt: TGTGCCAGCAGCCCTGGGACAGGGGGACGGGGAAAACTGTTTTTT

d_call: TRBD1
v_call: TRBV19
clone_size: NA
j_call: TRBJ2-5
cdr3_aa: CASSPQGQETQYF
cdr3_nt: TGTGCCAGTAGTCCACAGGGGCAAGAGACCCAGTACTTC

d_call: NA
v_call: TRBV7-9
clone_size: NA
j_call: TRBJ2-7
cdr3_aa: CASSLGAGQAYEQYF
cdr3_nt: TGTGCCAGCAGCTTAGGGGCGGGACAAGCCTACGAGCAGTACTTC

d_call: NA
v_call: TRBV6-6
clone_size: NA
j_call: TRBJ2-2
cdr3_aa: CASRGPGKGGELFF
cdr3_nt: TGTGCCAGCAGGGGACCAGGGAAGGGCGGGGAGCTGTTTTTT

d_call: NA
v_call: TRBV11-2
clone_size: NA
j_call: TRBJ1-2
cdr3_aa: CASSLSRGSNYGYTF
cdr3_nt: TGTGCCAGCAGCTTAAGCAGGGGTTCTAACTATGGCTACACCTTC

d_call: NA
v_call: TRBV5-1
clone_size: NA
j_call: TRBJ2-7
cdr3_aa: CASSLAGTNYEQYF
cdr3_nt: TGCGCCAGCAGCTTGGCCGGTACCAACTACGAGCAGTACTTC

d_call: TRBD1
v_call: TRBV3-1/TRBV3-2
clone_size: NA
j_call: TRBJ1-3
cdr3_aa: CASSFTGAGNTIYF
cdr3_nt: TGTGCCAGCAGCTTCACAGGGGCTGGAAACACCATATATTTT

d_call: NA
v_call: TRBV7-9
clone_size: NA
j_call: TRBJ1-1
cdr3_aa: CASSPRAGNTEAFF
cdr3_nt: TGTGCCAGCAGCCCCAGGGCCGGGAACACTGAAGCTTTCTTT